The present T cell receptor beta chain was sequenced within a study of T-cell reconstitution after alpha-beta-depleted transplantation in children. As it was prepared, the TCRbeta library received unique molecular identifiers. TCRdb analysed the PCR reads with MiXCR anew, one entry per CDR3 protein. The sample has a few hundred thousand distinct CDR3 sequences, just over 20% seen once. This clonotype was counted ten times or more. The V segment lost 5 bases and the J segment 2 bases; nucleotides outside the gene matches: 10. The CDR3 loop spans 17 amino acids. The origin of this receptor is a human donor who donated a stem cell graft to a child with acute myeloid leukemia. The chain has TRBV12-3 or TRBV12-4 and TRBJ2-7; 12 positions match TRBD2. Sequencing used PBMCs from the stem cell graft donor, obtained from the stem cell graft. The CDR3 here is CASSTRLAGVRTYEQYF. CDR3 nucleotides: TGTGCCAGCAGTACCCGACTAGCGGGAGTTAGGACCTACGAGCAGTACTTC.